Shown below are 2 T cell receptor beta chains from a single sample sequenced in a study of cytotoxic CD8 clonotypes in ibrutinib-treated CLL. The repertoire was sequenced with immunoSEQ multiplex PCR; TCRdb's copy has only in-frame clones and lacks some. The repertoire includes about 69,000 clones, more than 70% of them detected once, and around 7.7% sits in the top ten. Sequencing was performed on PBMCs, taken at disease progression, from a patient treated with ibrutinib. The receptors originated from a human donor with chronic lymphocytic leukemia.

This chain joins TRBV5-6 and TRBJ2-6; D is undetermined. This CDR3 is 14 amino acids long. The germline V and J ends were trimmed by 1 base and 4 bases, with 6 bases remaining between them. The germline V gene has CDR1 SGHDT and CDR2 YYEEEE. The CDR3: CASSLSAGANVLTF. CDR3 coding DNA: TGTGCCAGCAGCTTGTCGGCGGGGGCCAACGTCCTGACTTTC.

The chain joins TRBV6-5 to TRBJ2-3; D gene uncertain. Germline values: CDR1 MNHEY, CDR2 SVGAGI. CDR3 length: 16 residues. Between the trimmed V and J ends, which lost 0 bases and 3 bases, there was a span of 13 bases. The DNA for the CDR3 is TGTGCCAGCAGTTACTCGGGCAGCCTCGAGACAGATACGCAGTATTTT. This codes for CASSYSGSLETDTQYF.